The 14 T cell receptor beta chains below all came from one sample that was sequenced in a study of blood T cell repertoires in COVID-19. The repertoire was sequenced with immunoSEQ multiplex PCR; TCRdb's copy has only in-frame clones and lacks some. The table records around 390,000 clones, around 87% of them present only once. Source material: PBMCs or T cells enriched from blood (not recorded which). The receptors derive from a woman between 45 and 65 years old who had recovered from COVID-19.

J is TRBJ1-1 and V is TRBV5-1; 7 nucleotides agree with TRBD1. The CDR3 runs to 14 residues. The V and J ends lost 4 bases and 10 bases, in that order; junction bases with no gene match: 13. Germline V gene data show CDR1 as SGHRS and CDR2 as YFSETQ. CDR3 sequence: CASSPRGTAGGAFF. The CDR3 region has the DNA TGCGCCAGCAGCCCCCGAGGGACAGCGGGTGGAGCTTTCTTT.

This chain links TRBV4-3 with TRBJ2-1; 10 nucleotides line up with TRBD2. V shed 6 bases, J shed 7 bases, and the junction held 9 bases outside the gene matches. Looked up from germline, CDR1 is LGHNA and CDR2 is YSLEER. The CDR3 totals 15 residues. Here the CDR3 DNA reads TGCGCCAGCAGACACTCTAGCGGGGGAATTAATGAGCAGTTCTTC. It yields the protein CASRHSSGGINEQFF.

Concerning this clone itself: The germline gene is not matched at one end of the junction; a read error may be the cause. The rearrangement links TRBV5-1 to TRBJ1-3; D unclear. CDR1 and CDR2 from the germline V gene are SGHRS and YFSETQ. CDR3 size: 18 residues. The CDR3 DNA sequence: TGCGCCAGCTGCTTCCTCCTGAAACGACGGAGCTCTGGAAACACCATATATTTT. Encoded protein: CASCFLLKRRSSGNTIYF. The variable domain in full, with the rest retrieved from reference TRBV5-1 and TRBJ1-3, is KAGVTQTPRYLIKTRGQQVTLSCSPISGHRSVSWYQQTPGQGLQFLFEYFSETQRNKGNFPGRFSGRQFSNSRSEMNVSTLELGDSALYLCASCFLLKRRSSGNTIYFGEGSWLTVV.

The chain has TRBV19 and TRBJ2-2; 7 nucleotides agree with TRBD1. The CDR3 has 15 amino acids. Germline V lookup: CDR1 LNHDA, CDR2 SQIVND (reference sequence). V dropped 7 bases and J dropped 4; count of bases not matched to a gene: 9. CDR3: CASIETGMGTGELFF. CDR3 sequence (DNA): TGTGCCAGTATCGAGACAGGGATGGGCACCGGGGAGCTGTTTTTT.

The V call is TRBV3-1 (or the pseudogene TRBV3-2), the J call TRBJ2-7; maybe TRBD1 (5 bases). Germline-derived CDR1 and CDR2 are LGHDT and YNNKEL (reference sequence). The CDR3 sequence is 16 residues long. Trimming removed 1 base at V and 7 bases at J, with 20 bases between. The CDR3 spells CASSQGRRQGIWEQYF. The CDR3 DNA is TGTGCCAGCAGCCAAGGGCGCCGGCAGGGCATTTGGGAGCAGTACTTC.

The gene calls are TRBV19 and TRBJ1-2; D is possibly TRBD1 (6 bases). The germline V and J ends were trimmed by 8 bases and 2 bases, with 9 bases remaining between them. The CDR3 spans 12 residues. Per the germline V gene, CDR1 is LNHDA and CDR2 is SQIVND (reference sequence). The CDR3 sequence: CASEDRNYGYTF. CDR3 bases: TGTGCCAGTGAGGACAGAAACTATGGCTACACCTTC.

The chain uses TRBV5-1 and TRBJ1-2; 9 bases map to TRBD1. The CDR3 is 15 amino acids. The ends lost 3 bases at V and 7 bases at J; junction bases unmatched: 10. Germline CDR1 reads SGHRS; CDR2 reads YFSETQ. The CDR3 region is CASSSTSLTGGGYTF. Here the CDR3 DNA reads TGCGCCAGCAGCTCAACCTCCCTGACAGGGGGTGGCTACACCTTC.

The gene calls are TRBV3-1 (or the pseudogene TRBV3-2) and TRBJ1-2; a weak D match, TRBD1 (6 bases). The CDR3 spans 15 residues. Germline loops: CDR1 LGHDT, CDR2 YNNKEL (reference sequence). Trimming shortened V by 4 bases and J by 8 bases, and 20 bases separated the two germline ends. The CDR3 DNA follows: TGTGCCAGCAGCCGGACGGCCGGGACACCCGGAGGCTACACCTTC. Amino acid sequence: CASSRTAGTPGGYTF.

The V gene is TRBV6-5, the J gene TRBJ2-4; 7 bases fit TRBD1. The CDR3 is made up of 13 amino acids. Germline-derived CDR1 and CDR2 are MNHEY and SVGAGI. Trimming cost V 6 bases and J 5 bases; bases outside gene matches: 4. In DNA form, the CDR3 reads TGTGCCAGCAGAACAGGGGCGGAAAACATTCAGTACTTC. Translation: CASRTGAENIQYF.

The CDR3 DNA sequence: TGTGCCAGCAGTCCCGATGCGATTAACTATGGCTACACCTTC. Translated, it gives CASSPDAINYGYTF. The rearrangement joins TRBV9 to TRBJ1-2; D remains ambiguous. Trimming cost V 5 bases and J 1 base, with 12 bases left between them. The CDR3 has 14 residues. CDR1 SGDLS and CDR2 YYNGEE come from the germline V gene.

The rearrangement joins TRBV11-2 to TRBJ2-3, with 8 bases fitting TRBD1. The length of the CDR3 is 16 residues. The V gene end was trimmed by 4 bases and the J gene end by 6 bases; junction bases not matched to a gene: 12. Germline-derived CDR1 and CDR2 are SGHAT and FQNNGV. The CDR3 coding sequence is TGTGCCAGCAGCTCTTGGCCAGGGGGCGCGTTGGATACGCAGTATTTT. Translation gives CASSSWPGGALDTQYF.

This chain uses TRBV19 with TRBJ2-1; D may be TRBD1 (6 bases). CDR1 LNHDA and CDR2 SQIVND come from the germline V gene (reference sequence). CDR3 length: 19 residues. V lost 2 bases, J lost 4 bases, and 24 bases lay in between. CDR3 DNA sequence: TGTGCCAGTAGTATAAGAGCACCCGGACGCACCCAGGGGTACAATGAGCAGTTCTTC. This gives the protein CASSIRAPGRTQGYNEQFF.

The V and J genes are TRBV6-2 or TRBV6-3 and TRBJ2-6; D not certain. V lost 6 bases and J lost 0, with 9 bases in between. Germline CDR1 is MNHEY and CDR2 is SVGEGT. This CDR3 region has 15 residues. The CDR3: CASSRTYSGANVLTF. The CDR3, as DNA: TGTGCCAGCAGCAGAACCTACTCTGGGGCCAACGTCCTGACTTTC.

This chain uses TRBV7-9 with TRBJ1-4; the match to TRBD1 covers 7 bases. The junction had 7 bases not matched to a gene; V was cut back by 7 bases and J by 8 bases. The CDR3 consists of 13 residues. Germline assignment: CDR1 SEHNR and CDR2 FQNEAQ (reference sequence). For the CDR3, the DNA is TGTGCCAGCAACCAGGGGGTGGAAGAAAAACTGTTTTTT. This translates into CASNQGVEEKLFF. Complete variable domain (other parts from reference TRBV7-9 and TRBJ1-4): DTGVSQNPRHKITKRGQNVTFRCDPISEHNRLYWYRQTLGQGPEFLTYFQNEAQLEKSRLLSDRFSAERPKGSFSTLEIQRTEQGDSAMYLCASNQGVEEKLFFGSGTQLSVL.